The 27 T cell receptor beta chains presented below share a single source sample, sequenced in a study of T cell repertoires in cytomegalovirus infection. TCRdb reprocessed the reads with MiXCR, giving one entry per CDR3 protein. This sample has around 230,000 distinct CDR3 sequences, with under 8.5% found just once. What was sequenced was PBMCs. These TCRs come from a human donor in good health (CMV status not recorded). Some clones in this sample may be carry-over from other donors' samples.

The chain combines TRBV2 with TRBJ2-4; 7 bases are a match to TRBD2. The CDR3 has 16 amino acids. Germline V gene lookup returns CDR1 SNHLY and CDR2 FYNNEI. J was trimmed by 0 bases and V by 6 bases; bases with no gene match: 8. The CDR3 loop is CASSLAERLAKNIQYF. CDR3 DNA sequence: TGTGCCAGCAGCCTAGCGGAGCGACTAGCCAAAAACATTCAGTACTTC.

This clonotype was seen many times. The rearrangement uses TRBV10-3 and TRBJ2-5, with 7 bases lining up with TRBD2. Looked up from germline, CDR1 is ENHRY and CDR2 is SYGVKD. The V segment lost 3 bases and the J segment 5 bases; nucleotides outside the gene matches: 9. This CDR3 has 15 residues. The CDR3 nucleotides read TGTGCCATCAGTGAATTTCAGCACGGGAGGGAGACCCAGTACTTC. Amino acid sequence: CAISEFQHGRETQYF.

This clonotype was counted ten times or more. The V gene is TRBV6-1, the J gene TRBJ2-3, with D possibly being TRBD2 (6 bases). In germline, CDR1 is MNHNS, CDR2 SASEGT. The CDR3 is 14 residues long. Trimming shortened V by 6 bases and J by 2 bases, and 12 bases separated the two germline ends. The chain's CDR3 is CASSTGLATDTQYF. CDR3 bases: TGTGCCAGCAGCACGGGACTGGCCACAGATACGCAGTATTTT.

This clonotype has ten or more counts. The chain uses TRBV7-2 and TRBJ2-3, with D perhaps matching TRBD1 or TRBD2 (6 bases each). Trimming pared 3 bases from V and 4 bases from J, leaving 8 bases between. The CDR3 sequence is 13 residues long. CDR1 is SGHTA and CDR2 is FQGNSA in the germline V gene. CDR3: CASSFGGPDTQYF. The CDR3 DNA reads TGTGCCAGCAGCTTTGGGGGGCCAGATACGCAGTATTTT.

This clonotype came up many times. This chain uses TRBV7-9 with TRBJ2-3, with TRBD1 matching 8 bases. Germline V gives CDR1 SEHNR, CDR2 FQNEAQ (reference sequence). The CDR3 runs 12 residues. The CDR3 is CVLDRGTDTQYF. CDR3 in DNA: TGTGTTTTGGACAGGGGCACAGATACGCAGTATTTT. The full variable domain, in which reference TRBV7-9 and TRBJ2-3 provide the parts outside the CDR3, is DTGVSQNPRHKITKRGQNVTFRCDPISEHNRLYWYRQTLGQGPEFLTYFQNEAQLEKSRLLSDRFSAERPKGSFSTLEIQRTEQGDSAMYLCVLDRGTDTQYFGPGTRLTVL.

In its sample, this clonotype was seen many times. The genes are TRBV28 and TRBJ1-5; TRBD1 agrees at 9 bases. CDR1 is MDHEN and CDR2 is SYDVKM in the germline V gene. V gave up 5 bases and J gave up 0 bases; unmatched junction bases: 11. The CDR3 totals 18 residues. CDR3 amino acids: CASSPTGGYEYSNQPQHF. DNA of the CDR3: TGTGCCAGCAGTCCTACAGGGGGCTATGAGTATAGCAATCAGCCCCAGCATTTT.

This clonotype was found many times. The CDR3 protein is CASSPPARTNTGELFF. The CDR3 bases are TGTGCCAGCTCACCACCTGCCCGGACGAACACCGGGGAGCTGTTTTTT. J is TRBJ2-2 and V is TRBV18, with no clear D. V shed 0 bases and J shed 0 bases, with 8 bases lying between them. The CDR3 extends over 16 amino acids. The germline V gene has CDR1 KGHSH and CDR2 LQKENI.

This clonotype was seen repeatedly, ten times or more. This chain connects TRBV20-1 to TRBJ2-7; D is perhaps TRBD1 (6 bases). V was trimmed by 2 bases and J by 1 base, leaving 12 bases between them. The CDR3 runs 14 residues. Germline V CDR1 and CDR2: DFQATT, SNEGSKA (reference sequence). In DNA form, the CDR3 reads TGCAGTGCTAGAAGTCGGACAGTTTCCTACGAGCAGTACTTC. This gives the protein CSARSRTVSYEQYF.

In its sample, this clonotype was seen many times. CDR3 sequence: CAIRPWTSGEADTQYF. The CDR3 DNA reads as TGTGCCATCAGGCCGTGGACTAGCGGGGAGGCAGATACGCAGTATTTT. V is TRBV10-3 and J is TRBJ2-3; 12 nucleotides agree with TRBD2. CDR1 and CDR2 from the germline V gene are ENHRY and SYGVKD. The ends lost 6 bases at V and 4 bases at J; junction bases unmatched: 8. This CDR3 contains 16 residues.

This clonotype was recorded many times. This chain uses TRBV11-2 with TRBJ2-5; 12 nucleotides agree with TRBD2. The germline V gene has CDR1 SGHAT and CDR2 FQNNGV. V dropped 4 bases and J dropped 5; count of bases not matched to a gene: 14. The CDR3 length is 18 residues. The CDR3 DNA sequence: TGTGCCAGCAGCTCCCGTCTGAAGACTAGCGGGGGTCGGGAGACCCAGTACTTC. It codes for CASSSRLKTSGGRETQYF.

The chain is built from TRBV5-1 and TRBJ1-1, with a weak D call TRBD1 (5 bases). Trimming took 4 bases from V and 5 from J, leaving 15 bases between them. CDR3 length: 14 residues. Looked up from germline, CDR1 is SGHRS and CDR2 is YFSETQ. The chain's CDR3 is CASSPRLGGTEAFF. CDR3 DNA: TGCGCCAGCAGCCCACGACTCGGGGGGACTGAAGCTTTCTTT. The full variable domain, completed using reference TRBV5-1 and TRBJ1-1, is KAGVTQTPRYLIKTRGQQVTLSCSPISGHRSVSWYQQTPGQGLQFLFEYFSETQRNKGNFPGRFSGRQFSNSRSEMNVSTLELGDSALYLCASSPRLGGTEAFFGQGTRLTVV.

This clonotype was recorded at least ten times. The genes are TRBV29-1 and TRBJ1-1, with 7 bases identical to TRBD1. With 3 bases clipped from V and 4 bases from J, the junction kept 5 bases outside the gene matches. This CDR3 has 13 amino acids. Germline assignment: CDR1 SQVTM and CDR2 ANQGSEA. CDR3 sequence (DNA): TGCAGCGTTGATAGGGGGCCTAGCACTGAAGCTTTCTTT. It translates to CSVDRGPSTEAFF. Using reference TRBV29-1 and TRBJ1-1 for the parts outside the CDR3, the full variable domain is SAVISQKPSRDICQRGTSLTIQCQVDSQVTMMFWYRQQPGQSLTLIATANQGSEATYESGFVIDKFPISRPNLTFSTLTVSNMSPEDSSIYLCSVDRGPSTEAFFGQGTRLTVV.

There are many counts of this clonotype. V is TRBV3-1 and J is TRBJ1-4; maybe TRBD1 (5 bases). This CDR3 is 14 amino acids long. Trimming cost V 6 bases and J 10 bases, with 18 bases left between them. Germline V gene lookup returns CDR1 LGHDT and CDR2 YNNKEL (reference sequence). The chain's CDR3 is CASRQPHGGGKLFF. The CDR3 DNA sequence: TGTGCCAGCAGGCAACCCCACGGGGGAGGAAAACTGTTTTTT.

This clonotype was picked up many times. V usage is TRBV7-9 and J usage is TRBJ2-6; D perhaps matches TRBD1 (6 bases). CDR3 length: 16 residues. The V gene's germline CDR1 is SEHNR and CDR2 FQNEAQ (reference sequence). V gave up 7 bases and J gave up 2 bases, with 15 bases separating them. CDR3 coding DNA: TGTGCCAGCAACGGGGACACAAGACCTGGGGCCAACGTCCTGACTTTC. Its translation is CASNGDTRPGANVLTF.

This clonotype was picked up a small number of times. The genes are TRBV29-1 and TRBJ2-5; TRBD1 agrees at 7 bases. This CDR3 region has 14 residues. The J segment lost 1 base and the V segment lost 2 bases, leaving 4 bases of the junction unmatched. Germline-derived CDR1 and CDR2 are SQVTM and ANQGSEA. CDR3: CSVETGAAQETQYF. CDR3 nucleotide sequence: TGCAGCGTTGAAACAGGGGCAGCCCAAGAGACCCAGTACTTC.

This clonotype was detected only a few times. The chain recombines TRBV3-1 with TRBJ1-2; 7 nucleotides line up with TRBD1. CDR1 is LGHDT and CDR2 is YNNKEL in the germline V gene (reference sequence). CDR3 size: 14 residues. V dropped 1 base and J dropped 8; count of bases not matched to a gene: 7. Here the CDR3 DNA reads TGTGCCAGCAGCCAAGTTAACAGGGGAGTCGGCTACACCTTC. It encodes CASSQVNRGVGYTF.

The table lists this clonotype with a few counts. The chain recombines TRBV11-2 with TRBJ2-5, with D uncertain. The CDR3 sequence is 15 residues long. Germline-derived CDR1 and CDR2 are SGHAT and FQNNGV. The V end lost 7 bases, the J end lost 7 bases, and 22 bases lay between the germline ends. CDR3 coding DNA: TGTGCCAGCACCTTTTTTACTACTTCTATTGGGACCCAGTACTTC. It is translated as CASTFFTTSIGTQYF. Based on the CDR3 plus reference TRBV11-2 and TRBJ2-5, the full variable domain is EAGVAQSPRYKIIEKRQSVAFWCNPISGHATLYWYQQILGQGPKLLIQFQNNGVVDDSQLPKDRFSAERLKGVDSTLKIQPAKLEDSAVYLCASTFFTTSIGTQYFGPGTRLLVL.

In this sample, this clonotype turned up many times. The V and J genes are TRBV20-1 and TRBJ1-6; 8 bases align to TRBD1. There are 15 residues in the CDR3. Germline V gene lookup returns CDR1 DFQATT and CDR2 SNEGSKA (reference sequence). V trimming: 1 base; J trimming: 7 bases; junction bases outside the gene matches: 6. The CDR3 reads CSARVRQGTNSPLHF. The CDR3 DNA is TGCAGTGCTAGAGTCAGACAGGGGACAAATTCACCCCTCCACTTT.

This clonotype occurred many times. The chain combines TRBV2 with TRBJ1-2; D remains ambiguous. Deletions cut 4 bases from V and 4 bases from J, with 13 bases between. The V gene's germline CDR1 is SNHLY and CDR2 FYNNEI. The CDR3 contains 14 residues. This chain's CDR3 is CASSGHLWGYGYTF. The CDR3 DNA sequence: TGTGCCAGCAGTGGACACCTCTGGGGCTATGGCTACACCTTC. The full variable domain, completed using reference TRBV2 and TRBJ1-2, is EPEVTQTPSHQVTQMGQEVILRCVPISNHLYFYWYRQILGQKVEFLVSFYNNEISEKSEIFDDQFSVERPDGSNFTLKIRSTKLEDSAMYFCASSGHLWGYGYTFGSGTRLTVV.

The chain combines TRBV28 with TRBJ1-1, with no clear D. Germline assignment: CDR1 MDHEN and CDR2 SYDVKM. The CDR3 contains 12 residues. Between the trimmed V and J ends, which lost 8 bases and 4 bases, there was a span of 11 bases. The CDR3 nucleotides are TGTGCCAGCTGTCTCAAAACCACTGAAGCTTTCTTT. The encoded protein is CASCLKTTEAFF.

This clonotype was counted ten times or more. The V call is TRBV3-1, the J call TRBJ1-5; 12 bases match TRBD1. Germline V CDR1 and CDR2: LGHDT, YNNKEL (reference sequence). Trimming removed 4 bases from V and 6 bases from J; junction bases left unmatched: 4. The CDR3 has 15 amino acids. In nucleotides, the CDR3 is TGTGCCAGCAGCCTGGGACAGGGGGCTGTTCAGCCCCAGCATTTT. Protein: CASSLGQGAVQPQHF.

This clonotype was recorded at least ten times. The chain recombines TRBV6-2 or TRBV6-3 with TRBJ2-3; 7 nucleotides match TRBD1. Germline CDR1 and CDR2: MNHEY and SVGEGT. There are 14 residues in the CDR3. With 6 bases clipped from V and 2 bases from J, the junction kept 5 bases outside the gene matches. The CDR3 DNA reads TGTGCCAGCAGCCCGGGACAGATCACAGATACGCAGTATTTT. Amino acid sequence: CASSPGQITDTQYF.

This clonotype was seen ten or more times. The chain carries TRBV6-1 and TRBJ1-4, with a possible D match to TRBD1 (6 bases). V lost 7 bases and J 0 bases, leaving 9 bases between the germline ends. Germline assignment: CDR1 MNHNS and CDR2 SASEGT. The CDR3 totals 14 residues. CDR3 coding DNA: TGTGCCAGCATCGGGGGCCCAACTAATGAAAAACTGTTTTTT. This codes for CASIGGPTNEKLFF.

Ten or more counts support this clonotype. V and J are TRBV28 and TRBJ1-1; D might be TRBD1 (5 bases). The CDR3 is made up of 15 amino acids. Germline loops: CDR1 MDHEN, CDR2 SYDVKM. Trimming cost V 11 bases and J 1 base, with 20 bases left between them. The CDR3 nucleotides are TGTGCCCTGTTTCGCCAGGGACTGAAGAACACTGAAGCTTTCTTT. It yields the protein CALFRQGLKNTEAFF.

In its sample, this clonotype was seen many times. This chain joins TRBV28 and TRBJ1-1, with TRBD1 matching 8 bases. CDR1 is MDHEN, CDR2 SYDVKM, per germline. The ends lost 5 bases at V and 5 bases at J; junction bases unmatched: 13. The CDR3 has 16 residues. The CDR3 spells CASSNGGQEVWTEAFF. CDR3 sequence (DNA): TGTGCCAGCAGTAATGGGGGACAGGAGGTTTGGACTGAAGCTTTCTTT.

This clonotype was observed many times. J is TRBJ1-5 and V is TRBV2; D gene unclear. V was pared by 5 bases and J by 0 bases, with 8 bases between. CDR3 size: 14 residues. CDR1 SNHLY and CDR2 FYNNEI come from the germline V gene. CDR3 sequence reads: CASSSTVSNQPQHF. In DNA, the CDR3 is TGTGCCAGCAGTTCTACAGTTAGCAATCAGCCCCAGCATTTT.

This clonotype was counted ten times or more. The genes are TRBV5-1 and TRBJ1-2; possibly TRBD1 for D (6 bases). The CDR3 has 13 amino acids. Germline-derived CDR1 and CDR2 are SGHRS and YFSETQ. The V gene lost 2 bases and the J gene lost 6 bases, with 11 bases spanning the gap. The chain's CDR3 is CASSFAGADGYTF. CDR3 in DNA: TGCGCCAGCAGCTTTGCAGGGGCGGATGGCTACACCTTC.